Detailed here is one T cell receptor (beta chain). This clonotype appeared many times. The specificity of this receptor is unknown. No much larger clone is present one base from it, and per-base qualities are unavailable. This specimen belongs to a study of T cells in Graves' hyperthyroidism and ophthalmopathy (dated by TCRdb to between 2017 and 2020). For context, the study as a whole: Peripheral blood was collected at initial diagnosis, before any treatment. TCR V-J signatures able to tell the groups apart were searched for in a discovery cohort of some 97 patients, of whom 43 had Graves' ophthalmopathy and about 60 had stable Graves' hyperthyroidism. Prospective prediction of ophthalmopathy was tested in an independent validation cohort consisting of 18 hyperthyroidism patients and around 16 patients who later progressed to ophthalmopathy. For training and testing, the 100 patients in the discovery cohort were randomly divided in a 7:3 ratio. In addition, the study compared T-cell repertoires in thyroid tissue and in blood from about 6 Graves' hyperthyroidism patients. After sampling, hyperthyroidism patients received methimazole starting at 30 mg daily, and ophthalmopathy patients received high-dose intravenous methylprednisolone. According to the paper, TCR Vbeta CDR3 sequencing was carried out on more than 120 peripheral blood samples, which came from 40 to 45 ophthalmopathy, 75 to 80 hyperthyroidism and roughly 17 progressor patients.

What the research found in general, with its limitations: In validation, the model predicted progression to ophthalmopathy a median of roughly 6.5 months before onset, with roughly 71% sensitivity and about 72% specificity. In cross-validation, a model built on a 13 V-J signature told ophthalmopathy apart from stable hyperthyroidism with over 85% sensitivity and approximately 81% specificity, and in testing the same model reached 80%/75%. No statistical method was used to set the sample size in advance, and investigators knew the group allocation. Most expanded thyroid clonotypes (frequency above 0.001) were also detected in blood, suggesting blood repertoires may reflect thyroid immune responses.

Stable Graves' hyperthyroidism was defined as the absence of progression to ophthalmopathy over 18 months of follow-up. The hyperthyroidism patients were between 18 and 65 years old and newly diagnosed, with a disease duration of less than 2 months. Any patient with an uncontrolled infection, another autoimmune disease, pregnancy or lactation was excluded. Clinical symptoms, serum thyroxine and TRAb, thyroid ultrasound, and orbital computed tomography formed the basis for the diagnoses. PBMCs were isolated from more than 8 ml of fresh peripheral blood by Ficoll-Paque density gradient centrifugation. Total RNA was extracted using Trizol reagent, and RNA quality was assessed on an Agilent 2100 Bioanalyzer. The TCR beta CDR3 regions were amplified from RNA transcripts. A first-round RT-PCR of the TCR CDR3 used the HTBI primer set with the Qiagen OneStep RT-PCR kit. Libraries were constructed in a second round of multiplex PCR, after which size selection and purification were carried out. Paired-end sequencing of the libraries was performed with 100 bp reads on an Illumina HiSeq2000. The source study handled its data this way. Raw data were processed with SOAPnuke, discarding reads with adapters, uncalled bases, mean Phred below 15, or no exact constant-primer or identifier match. High-quality paired reads were merged with COPE v1.2.5, and unique nucleotide sequences were defined as clonotypes. MiTCR v1.1 was used to align clonotypes to the IMGT TRBV, TRBD and TRBJ reference segments. The analysis included only V-J combinations with a frequency above 0.0001, which together covered roughly 99% of the repertoires. The TCS score was defined as F50 (clonal expansion) divided by E x V (chaos), with BLOSUM62-based TCRdist calculated between CDR3 peptides within each V-J. Welch's t-statistics and random forest reduced around 510 V-J features to 13, which were used in a naive Bayes classifier (R e1071). TCRdb reprocessed the public reads (quality trimming at Q25 with fastp, clone calling with MiXCR) and kept in-frame beta chains. Here each entry gathers all rows of one CDR3 protein and keeps the most common genes and DNA. In this record, the V and J calls reflect TCRdb's handling and not the investigators' own analysis. Present in this sample are a few hundred thousand distinct CDR3 sequences, more than 15% of which were seen just once. The ten largest clonotypes hold roughly 14% of the sample.

This TCR was sampled from a woman under 30 with Graves' hyperthyroidism. Material for sequencing was blood.

The CDR3 protein is CASSRRGVNTGELFF. The DNA is TGCGCCAGCAGCCGTAGGGGGGTTAACACCGGGGAGCTGTTTTTT. The rearrangement combines TRBV5-1 with TRBJ2-2; the D gene is possibly TRBD1 or TRBD2, each agreeing over 6 bases. The junction shows trimming of 4 bases on V and 2 bases on J, plus 12 bases between the germline ends. Inclusive of the bounding cysteine and phenylalanine, the CDR3 is 15 residues long. Kept here is only the CDR3 DNA, which spans 45 bases and is read in frame from base 1. CDR1 and CDR2 are drawn from the germline V gene: SGHRS, YFSETQ.